These 30 T cell receptor beta chains were all obtained from the same sample, sequenced in a study of T cells in Graves' hyperthyroidism and ophthalmopathy. RNA transcripts served as the template for amplifying TCR beta CDR3 regions. A first-round RT-PCR of the TCR CDR3 used the HTBI primer set. MiXCR was run by TCRdb on the multiplex PCR reads, yielding one entry per CDR3 protein. The sample carries some 400,000 distinct CDR3 sequences, less than 15% recorded once. The sample consisted of blood. The source of these receptors is a man in his thirties or forties with Graves' hyperthyroidism that later progressed to Graves' ophthalmopathy.

This clonotype was seen repeatedly, ten times or more. The chain has TRBV6-6 and TRBJ2-2; no clear D gene. The CDR3 spans 12 residues. Trimming cost V 2 bases and J 6 bases, with 4 bases left between them. Per the germline V gene, CDR1 is MNHNY and CDR2 is SVGAGI (reference sequence). The CDR3 DNA reads as TGTGCCAGCAGTTACGAGTCCGGGGAGCTGTTTTTT. Its protein product is CASSYESGELFF.

On this clonotype itself: The germline gene is not matched at one end of the junction; a read error may be the cause. The V and J genes are TRBV2 and TRBJ1-5; D ambiguous. The CDR3 spans 14 residues. Germline V gene lookup returns CDR1 SNHLY and CDR2 FYNNEI. In DNA, the CDR3 is TGTGCCAGCCGTGAGGGTTATAGCAATCAGCCCCAGCATTTT. The encoded protein is CASREGYSNQPQHF.

This clonotype was picked up many times. CDR3 amino acids: CSAPTRAETQYF. The CDR3 nucleotides are TGCAGTGCTCCTACTAGGGCAGAGACCCAGTACTTC. The chain recombines TRBV20-1 with TRBJ2-5, with D possibly being TRBD2 (5 bases). CDR1 is DFQATT and CDR2 is SNEGSKA in the germline V gene (reference sequence). V was cut by 5 bases and J by 4 bases, with 11 bases left in between. The CDR3 is made up of 12 amino acids.

This clonotype showed up many times. The chain joins TRBV7-2 to TRBJ1-5; perhaps TRBD1 as D (6 bases). Trimming shortened V by 4 bases and J by 4 bases, and 14 bases separated the two germline ends. Germline V gene lookup returns CDR1 SGHTA and CDR2 FQGNSA. The CDR3 has 15 residues. DNA of the CDR3: TGTGCCAGCAGCTACCAGGACAGACCAAATCAGCCCCAGCATTTT. Translated: CASSYQDRPNQPQHF.

The J gene is TRBJ1-1, the V gene TRBV19; tentatively, D is TRBD1 (5 bases). V dropped 3 bases and J dropped 3 bases, with 11 bases sitting between them. The CDR3 is made up of 14 amino acids. Per the germline V gene, CDR1 is LNHDA and CDR2 is SQIVND (reference sequence). For the CDR3, the DNA is TGTGCCAGTAGTATTTGGGCGGGGGACACTGAAGCTTTCTTT. It yields the protein CASSIWAGDTEAFF.

This clonotype was counted many times. V usage is TRBV6-2 or TRBV6-3 and J usage is TRBJ2-7; TRBD2 aligns across 9 bases. Germline CDR1 and CDR2: MNHEY and SVGEGT. This CDR3 is built from 15 residues. The V and J ends lost 5 bases and 1 base, in that order; junction bases with no gene match: 6. This chain's CDR3 is CASSLVAGVSYEQYF. The CDR3 DNA reads as TGTGCCAGCAGTCTGGTAGCGGGGGTATCCTACGAGCAGTACTTC.

This chain joins TRBV6-1 and TRBJ1-2; TRBD1 matches 7 bases. Germline V CDR1 and CDR2: MNHNS, SASEGT. J gave up 0 bases and V 4 bases, and 8 bases lay outside the gene matches. The length of the CDR3 is 16 residues. The CDR3 DNA sequence: TGTGCCAGCAGTGGAACCGGGACAGCTTCTAACTATGGCTACACCTTC. Its translation is CASSGTGTASNYGYTF.

This clonotype was picked up many times. J is TRBJ2-6 and V is TRBV11-1; D gene uncertain. This CDR3 is 16 amino acids long. The germline CDR1 and CDR2 sequences are SGHAT and FQDESV (reference sequence). Between the trimmed V and J ends, which lost 2 bases and 0 bases, there was a span of 8 bases. The CDR3 spells CASSLNTLSGANVLTF. The CDR3 DNA is TGTGCCAGCAGCTTAAACACCCTCTCTGGGGCCAACGTCCTGACTTTC.

This clonotype was seen repeatedly, ten times or more. This chain links TRBV30 with TRBJ1-3, with D possibly TRBD1 on 5 matching bases. The CDR3 is 15 residues long. Looked up from germline, CDR1 is GTSNPN and CDR2 is SVGIG (reference sequence). The V end was cut by 1 base, the J end by 1 base, with 11 bases between. CDR3 coding DNA: TGTGCCTGGAGTGGGGGCAGCAGATCTGGAAACACCATATATTTT. Protein product: CAWSGGSRSGNTIYF.

The sample holds a few counts of this clonotype. The J gene is TRBJ1-4, the V gene TRBV5-5, with 8 nucleotides matching TRBD1. There are 14 residues in the CDR3. Germline CDR1 reads SGHKS; CDR2 reads YYEKEE (reference sequence). V was pared by 4 bases and J by 8 bases, with 7 bases of the junction left unmatched. The CDR3 here is CASSPTGVREKLFF. DNA of the CDR3: TGTGCCAGCAGCCCGACAGGGGTGAGGGAAAAACTGTTTTTT.

The CDR3 DNA follows: TGCAGTGCTAAAAAAAGGGGGCAACCTAACTATGGCTACACCTTC. Its translation: CSAKKRGQPNYGYTF. The gene calls are TRBV20-1 and TRBJ1-2; TRBD1 matches at 7 bases. Trimming cost V 4 bases and J 0 bases; bases outside gene matches: 8. Germline assignment: CDR1 DFQATT and CDR2 SNEGSKA (reference sequence). This CDR3 has 15 amino acids.

This clonotype has only a few counts. The V gene is TRBV3-1, the J gene TRBJ1-2; D not certain. Trimming took 4 bases from V and 6 from J, leaving 18 bases between them. CDR1 is LGHDT, CDR2 YNNKEL, per germline (reference sequence). This CDR3 is 15 amino acids long. Here the CDR3 reads CASSPLGFSPNGYTF. As DNA, the CDR3 is TGTGCCAGCAGCCCGCTAGGCTTCTCCCCAAATGGCTACACCTTC.

This clonotype has at least ten counts. The V gene is TRBV15, the J gene TRBJ2-7; maybe TRBD1 (6 bases). Per germline, CDR1 LNHNV and CDR2 YYDKDF (reference sequence). V was pared by 5 bases and J by 5 bases, with 16 bases between. This CDR3 region has 14 residues. Here the CDR3 DNA reads TGTGCCACCAGCCTAAGCACAGGGATCAACGAGCAGTACTTC. Its translation: CATSLSTGINEQYF. The full variable domain, completed using reference TRBV15 and TRBJ2-7, is DAMVIQNPRYQVTQFGKPVTLSCSQTLNHNVMYWYQQKSSQAPKLLFHYYDKDFNNEADTPDNFQSRRPNTSFCFLDIRSPGLGDTAMYLCATSLSTGINEQYFGPGTRLTVT.

The chain combines TRBV10-2 with TRBJ2-1, with D unresolved. Trimming left V 7 bases short and J 7 bases short, with 11 bases between. The CDR3 contains 12 residues. The germline V gene encodes CDR1 WSHSY and CDR2 SAAADI. This CDR3 reads CASTQVRNEQFF. CDR3 DNA sequence: TGCGCCAGCACCCAAGTCCGGAATGAGCAGTTCTTC.

Many counts were recorded for this clonotype. The chain carries TRBV2 and TRBJ1-5; 8 nucleotides match TRBD1. CDR3 length: 13 residues. Germline V gene data show CDR1 as SNHLY and CDR2 as FYNNEI. Trimming took 3 bases from V and 6 from J; bases not matched to a gene: 1. The CDR3 spells CASSDDRGQPQHF. Here the CDR3 DNA reads TGTGCCAGCAGTGACGACAGGGGTCAGCCCCAGCATTTT.

This clonotype was seen ten or more times. The V gene is TRBV6-5, the J gene TRBJ1-2; possibly TRBD1 for D (5 bases). Germline CDR1 is MNHEY and CDR2 is SVGAGI. CDR3 length equals 13 residues. The V end was cut by 4 bases, the J end by 8 bases, with 14 bases between. CDR3 in DNA: TGTGCCAGCAGTTGGGGACTGCTAGAGGGCTACACCTTC. As protein: CASSWGLLEGYTF.

This sequence joins TRBV6-2 or TRBV6-3 and TRBJ2-4, with 7 bases aligning to TRBD1. Germline V gene lookup returns CDR1 MNHEY and CDR2 SVGEGT. Losses at the gene ends were 5 bases for V and 1 base for J; bases not matched to a gene: 14. The CDR3 loop spans 18 amino acids. The CDR3 reads CASSQETGFEVAKNIQYF. The DNA for the CDR3 is TGTGCCAGCAGTCAAGAGACAGGGTTTGAGGTCGCCAAAAACATTCAGTACTTC.

This clonotype was seen ten or more times. The V call is TRBV20-1, the J call TRBJ2-5; the D call may be TRBD1 or TRBD2 (5 bases each). This CDR3 is built from 12 residues. Germline CDR1 is DFQATT and CDR2 is SNEGSKA (reference sequence). V gave up 6 bases and J gave up 8 bases, with 16 bases separating them. CDR3 loop: CSAGASGKTQYF. CDR3 in DNA: TGCAGTGCCGGGGCCTCTGGGAAAACCCAGTACTTC.

This clonotype has a handful of counts. The rearrangement links TRBV2 to TRBJ1-4; 12 bases line up with TRBD1. V shed 5 bases, J shed 7 bases, and the junction held 2 bases outside the gene matches. There are 14 residues in the CDR3. CDR1 is SNHLY, CDR2 FYNNEI, per germline. The CDR3 region is CASSWDRGPEKLFF. DNA for the CDR3: TGTGCCAGCAGTTGGGACAGGGGGCCTGAAAAACTGTTTTTT.

The table lists this clonotype with many counts. The gene calls are TRBV5-8 and TRBJ1-5; possible D gene TRBD1, 5 bases. The CDR3 has 13 residues. Deletions cut 6 bases from V and 7 bases from J, with 14 bases between. Germline lookup yields CDR1 SGHTS and CDR2 YDEGEE. CDR3 coding DNA: TGTGCCAGCACAGATCGGGGGGTGCAGCCCCAGCATTTT. Protein sequence: CASTDRGVQPQHF.

This clonotype showed up many times. The chain recombines TRBV2 with TRBJ1-5, with a weak D call TRBD1 (5 bases). This CDR3 has 15 amino acids. Germline V gene lookup returns CDR1 SNHLY and CDR2 FYNNEI. Trimming took 2 bases from V and 4 from J, leaving 12 bases between them. The CDR3 bases are TGTGCCAGCAGTGAAACGGGGCGGGGAAATCAGCCCCAGCATTTT. This sequence encodes CASSETGRGNQPQHF.

In this sample, this clonotype turned up many times. The chain is built from TRBV6-5 and TRBJ1-3; unclear D gene. CDR1 MNHEY and CDR2 SVGAGI come from the germline V gene. Between the trimmed V and J ends, which lost 2 bases and 8 bases, there was a span of 7 bases. The CDR3 is 12 amino acids. The CDR3 DNA reads as TGTGCCAGCAGTTACGAAGGAGACACCATATATTTT. It codes for CASSYEGDTIYF.

Comments on this clonotype: One end of the junction does not line up with germline, which may come from a read error. This sequence joins TRBV30 and TRBJ1-2, with TRBD1 matching over 8 bases. Per germline, CDR1 GTSNPN and CDR2 SVGIG (reference sequence). The CDR3 totals 20 residues. For the CDR3, the DNA is TGTGCCTGGAGTGGCGTAGGTTTTGGACAGGGCTATTCAAGCGGGTATGGCTACGCCTTC. Translating it yields CAWSGVGFGQGYSSGYGYAF.

This clonotype was detected ten times or more. The chain carries TRBV6-1 and TRBJ2-5; D could derive from TRBD1 or TRBD2 (5 bases each). The CDR3 extends over 14 amino acids. V was trimmed by 1 base and J by 5 bases, leaving 11 bases between them. Germline-derived CDR1 and CDR2 are MNHNS and SASEGT. The CDR3: CASSEGGGTETQYF. In nucleotides, the CDR3 is TGTGCCAGCAGTGAAGGTGGGGGTACGGAGACCCAGTACTTC.

The gene calls are TRBV5-5 and TRBJ2-3; 10 bases match TRBD2. From germline, CDR1 is SGHKS and CDR2 YYEKEE (reference sequence). The CDR3 contains 17 residues. The junction had 9 bases not matched to a gene; V was cut back by 2 bases and J by 3 bases. For the CDR3, the DNA is TGTGCCAGCAGCTTCCCCGGACTAGCGGTTGTGACAGATACGCAGTATTTT. Its protein product is CASSFPGLAVVTDTQYF.

This clonotype was seen repeatedly, ten times or more. The J gene is TRBJ1-1, the V gene TRBV5-1; D gene uncertain. From germline, CDR1 is SGHRS and CDR2 YFSETQ. The CDR3 has 15 residues. Trimming took 0 bases from V and 3 from J, leaving 12 bases between them. CDR3 region: CASSLAASRYTEAFF. CDR3 DNA: TGCGCCAGCAGCTTGGCCGCCAGTAGATACACTGAAGCTTTCTTT.

This chain links TRBV2 with TRBJ1-2, with unresolved D. Germline CDR1 and CDR2: SNHLY and FYNNEI. CDR3 size: 11 residues. Trimming removed 6 bases at V and 11 bases at J, with 13 bases between. The CDR3 region has the DNA TGTGCCAGCAGCTCCGGACGGCGTTACACCTTC. This gives the protein CASSSGRRYTF.

This clonotype appeared many times. The chain recombines TRBV30 with TRBJ1-5; D is unclear. Per germline, CDR1 GTSNPN and CDR2 SVGIG (reference sequence). Deletions cut 3 bases from V and 0 bases from J, with 9 bases between. There are 14 residues in the CDR3. CDR3 nucleotide sequence: TGTGCCTGGAGCCGGCAGCATAGCAATCAGCCCCAGCATTTT. This encodes CAWSRQHSNQPQHF. The full variable domain, with the rest looked up from reference TRBV30 and TRBJ1-5, is SQTIHQWPATLVQPVGSPLSLECTVEGTSNPNLYWYRQAAGRGLQLLFYSVGIGQISSEVPQNLSASRPQDRQFILSSKKLLLSDSGFYLCAWSRQHSNQPQHFGDGTRLSIL.

This clonotype showed up just a few times. The chain employs TRBV10-3 and TRBJ1-3; no clear D. The germline CDR1 and CDR2 sequences are ENHRY and SYGVKD. This CDR3 is 16 amino acids long. Trimming removed 0 bases from V and 0 bases from J, with 9 bases in between. CDR3 region: CAISESGSSSGNTIYF. DNA of the CDR3: TGTGCCATCAGTGAGTCAGGCAGTTCCTCTGGAAACACCATATATTTT.

This clonotype has a count of ten or more. V gene TRBV7-9 combines with J gene TRBJ2-5; a possible D gene is TRBD1 (6 bases). CDR1 is SEHNR and CDR2 is FQNEAQ in the germline V gene (reference sequence). The CDR3 runs 14 residues. Trimming stripped 8 bases from V and 5 bases from J, with 18 bases between. CDR3 coding DNA: TGTGCCAGCGAGACAGGTGGCCACGGGGAGACCCAGTACTTC. Protein product: CASETGGHGETQYF. Full variable domain (outside the CDR3, taken from reference TRBV7-9 and TRBJ2-5): DTGVSQNPRHKITKRGQNVTFRCDPISEHNRLYWYRQTLGQGPEFLTYFQNEAQLEKSRLLSDRFSAERPKGSFSTLEIQRTEQGDSAMYLCASETGGHGETQYFGPGTRLLVL.